The 29 T cell receptor beta chains listed next were all sequenced from one sample in a study of T cells in lung cancer brain metastases. Sequenced by immunoSEQ multiplex PCR; TCRdb stores in-frame clones only, minus some. The sample records about 3,500 clones, around 85% being singletons. Sequenced material: tumor tissue from the primary lung tumor. The receptors stem from a woman aged 50 to 65 with non-small cell lung cancer.

The chain recombines TRBV19 with TRBJ1-1, with D possibly being TRBD1 (5 bases). Germline CDR1 reads LNHDA; CDR2 reads SQIVND (reference sequence). V shed 5 bases and J shed 1 base, with 11 bases lying between them. This CDR3 is 14 amino acids long. The CDR3 DNA sequence: TGTGCCAGTAGTCCCTCGGGGGGGAACACTGAAGCTTTCTTT. Translating gives CASSPSGGNTEAFF. Full variable domain (outside the CDR3, taken from reference TRBV19 and TRBJ1-1): DGGITQSPKYLFRKEGQNVTLSCEQNLNHDAMYWYRQDPGQGLRLIYYSQIVNDFQKGDIAEGYSVSREKKESFPLTVTSAQKNPTAFYLCASSPSGGNTEAFFGQGTRLTVV.

This clone was found a few times. The genes are TRBV6-5 and TRBJ1-2; D is perhaps TRBD1 (5 bases). CDR1 is MNHEY, CDR2 SVGAGI, per germline. The CDR3 sequence is 13 residues long. V lost 6 bases and J lost 3, with 11 bases in between. The CDR3: CASRADSYYGYTF. The CDR3 DNA is TGTGCCAGCAGAGCAGACAGCTACTATGGCTACACCTTC.

This chain uses TRBV21-1 with TRBJ1-5; TRBD1, the D gene given by the table, was not confirmed from the DNA. TRBV21-1 is recorded as a pseudogene. The CDR3 sequence is 17 residues long. CDR3 residues: CASSSPPYRGWGQPQHF. The DNA of the CDR3 is TGTGCCAGCAGCAGTCCCCCCTACAGGGGATGGGGTCAGCCCCAGCATTTT.

The rearrangement links TRBV2 to TRBJ1-1; D unresolved. Trimming took off 7 bases at V and 3 bases at J, with 12 bases between the two ends. The V gene's germline CDR1 is SNHLY and CDR2 FYNNEI. CDR3 length: 13 residues. This CDR3 reads CASKVRPDTEAFF. CDR3 bases: TGTGCCAGCAAGGTCAGGCCCGACACTGAAGCTTTCTTT.

The V call is TRBV29-1, the J call TRBJ1-1; TRBD1 matches 8 bases. Losses at the gene ends were 7 bases for V and 1 base for J; bases not matched to a gene: 5. The CDR3 contains 13 residues. In germline, CDR1 is SQVTM, CDR2 ANQGSEA. The CDR3 region has the DNA TGCAGCGGGCGACAGGGGACGAACACTGAAGCTTTCTTT. Translating it yields CSGRQGTNTEAFF.

The chain joins TRBV9 to TRBJ1-1, with a weak D call TRBD1 (6 bases). Germline V CDR1 and CDR2: SGDLS, YYNGEE. The CDR3 has 12 residues. V was trimmed by 0 bases and J by 10 bases, leaving 10 bases between them. CDR3 coding DNA: TGTGCCAGCAGCGTAGACCAGGGGCCAGCTTTCTTT. The encoded protein is CASSVDQGPAFF.

V is TRBV5-1 and J is TRBJ2-7; weak D call: TRBD1 (5 bases). This CDR3 is built from 17 residues. The germline CDR1 and CDR2 sequences are SGHRS and YFSETQ. V lost 1 base and J 5 bases, leaving 22 bases between the germline ends. CDR3 coding DNA: TGCGCCAGCAGCTTGACATCCGCGTCAGGGTCGAAGAACGAGCAGTACTTC. Amino acids: CASSLTSASGSKNEQYF. Full variable domain (outside the CDR3, taken from reference TRBV5-1 and TRBJ2-7): KAGVTQTPRYLIKTRGQQVTLSCSPISGHRSVSWYQQTPGQGLQFLFEYFSETQRNKGNFPGRFSGRQFSNSRSEMNVSTLELGDSALYLCASSLTSASGSKNEQYFGPGTRLTVT.

The rearrangement joins TRBV9 to TRBJ2-3; TRBD2 matches at 12 bases. CDR1 and CDR2 from the germline V gene are SGDLS and YYNGEE. CDR3 length: 16 residues. The junction had 6 bases not matched to a gene; V was cut back by 4 bases and J by 3 bases. CDR3 DNA: TGTGCCAGCAGCCTAACCGGGACTAGCGGGACAGATACGCAGTATTTT. Translating gives CASSLTGTSGTDTQYF.

This chain links TRBV7-2 with TRBJ1-5; tentatively, D is TRBD1 (5 bases). There are 12 residues in the CDR3. V shed 2 bases and J shed 9 bases, with 8 bases lying between them. Germline V gives CDR1 SGHTA, CDR2 FQGNSA. The CDR3 coding sequence is TGTGCCAGCAGCTTAAGTGGGGGGCCCCAGCATTTT. It is translated as CASSLSGGPQHF.

This clone was recorded once. The chain couples TRBV10-3 to TRBJ2-3; D uncertain. This CDR3 contains 12 residues. Germline V gene lookup returns CDR1 ENHRY and CDR2 SYGVKD. V was pared by 5 bases and J by 0 bases, with 3 bases between. As DNA, the CDR3 is TGTGCCATCAGTTCTAGCACAGATACGCAGTATTTT. Amino acids: CAISSSTDTQYF.

The chain couples TRBV9 to TRBJ2-3; D may be TRBD2 (6 bases). Trimming stripped 5 bases from V and 4 bases from J, with 14 bases between. Germline CDR1 is SGDLS and CDR2 is YYNGEE. The CDR3 has 14 residues. CDR3 DNA: TGTGCCAGCAGTTTTCACTCTAGCGCAGATACGCAGTATTTT. This sequence encodes CASSFHSSADTQYF.

The V and J genes are TRBV18 and TRBJ2-3; the D gene could be TRBD1 or TRBD2 (5 bases each). V shed 2 bases and J shed 0 bases, with 15 bases lying between them. Germline V CDR1 and CDR2: KGHSH, LQKENI. The CDR3 runs to 17 residues. CDR3 residues: CASSPKGTLGSTDTQYF. Written as DNA, the CDR3 is TGTGCCAGCTCACCAAAGGGGACCTTAGGTAGCACAGATACGCAGTATTTT.

The J gene is TRBJ1-2, the V gene TRBV29-1; no definite D call. CDR3 size: 12 residues. The germline CDR1 and CDR2 sequences are SQVTM and ANQGSEA. V lost 6 bases and J 2 bases, leaving 10 bases between the germline ends. In DNA, the CDR3 is TGCAGCGTCGAGTCAGAAAACTATGGCTACACCTTC. Protein: CSVESENYGYTF.

The rearrangement links TRBV27 to TRBJ1-1; TRBD1 might be the D (5 bases). This CDR3 contains 13 residues. The germline V and J ends were trimmed by 8 bases and 0 bases, with 10 bases remaining between them. Germline lookup yields CDR1 MNHEY and CDR2 SMNVEV (reference sequence). CDR3 sequence (DNA): TGTGCCAGCTATCCAGGGCTGAACACTGAAGCTTTCTTT. It codes for CASYPGLNTEAFF.

This chain links TRBV2 with TRBJ1-4; TRBD1 aligns across 7 bases. Germline assignment: CDR1 SNHLY and CDR2 FYNNEI. J gave up 8 bases and V 4 bases, and 7 bases lay outside the gene matches. CDR3 length: 14 residues. The CDR3: CASSARQGGEKLFF. The CDR3 region has the DNA TGTGCCAGCAGTGCAAGGCAGGGGGGCGAAAAACTGTTTTTT.

V is TRBV29-1 and J is TRBJ2-3; no clear D gene. Trimming stripped 4 bases from V and 2 bases from J, with 4 bases between. CDR1 is SQVTM and CDR2 is ANQGSEA in the germline V gene. This CDR3 has 11 amino acids. The CDR3 reads CSVGTTDTQYF. The CDR3, as DNA: TGCAGCGTTGGGACCACAGATACGCAGTATTTT.

The count of this clone is one. The chain recombines TRBV28 with TRBJ1-2; D gene ambiguous. The CDR3 is 14 amino acids. Germline V lookup: CDR1 MDHEN, CDR2 SYDVKM. V gave up 2 bases and J gave up 0 bases, with 7 bases separating them. CDR3 nucleotide sequence: TGTGCCAGCAGTTTAACAGTAGCTAACTATGGCTACACCTTC. It specifies CASSLTVANYGYTF.

CDR3 nucleotides: TGCGCCAGCAGCCAACCGGGGGCCCTAAATGAAAAACTGTTTTTT. Translated: CASSQPGALNEKLFF. V gene TRBV4-1 combines with J gene TRBJ1-4; D may be TRBD1 (6 bases). Per the germline V gene, CDR1 is MGHRA and CDR2 is YSYEKL. Between the trimmed V and J ends, which lost 2 bases and 5 bases, there was a span of 12 bases. The CDR3 length is 15 residues.

The V and J genes are TRBV6-1 and TRBJ1-4, with D unresolved. The CDR3 sequence is 11 residues long. Germline assignment: CDR1 MNHNS and CDR2 SASEGT. Trimming removed 5 bases at V and 6 bases at J, with 4 bases between. The CDR3 DNA reads TGTGCCAGCAGTCCAGATGAAAAACTGTTTTTT. The encoded protein is CASSPDEKLFF.

Only one count was recorded for this clone. The junction shows a germline mismatch at one end, possibly a read error. V and J are TRBV5-4 and TRBJ2-3, with 12 positions matching TRBD2. This CDR3 region has 16 residues. CDR1 and CDR2 from the germline V gene are SGHNT and YYREEE (reference sequence). The DNA for the CDR3 is TGTGCCAACAGCACCCCCGCTAGCGGGGGGGCAGATACGCAGTATTTT. Amino acids: CANSTPASGGADTQYF.

This clone was observed a single time. The chain combines TRBV4-1 with TRBJ2-7, with TRBD2 matching 12 bases. The CDR3 length is 14 residues. CDR1 and CDR2 from the germline V gene are MGHRA and YSYEKL. J was trimmed by 7 bases and V by 4 bases; bases with no gene match: 5. The CDR3 sequence: CASSPLAGGQEQYF. The DNA of the CDR3 is TGCGCCAGCAGCCCGCTAGCGGGGGGGCAAGAGCAGTACTTC.

This clone was picked up a small number of times. V and J are TRBV30 and TRBJ1-5, with D perhaps TRBD1 (5 bases). Germline-derived CDR1 and CDR2 are GTSNPN and SVGIG (reference sequence). The germline V and J ends were trimmed by 2 bases and 1 base, with 12 bases remaining between them. This CDR3 spans 15 amino acids. The CDR3 is CAWSRTGGSNQPQHF. The CDR3 coding sequence is TGTGCCTGGAGTAGAACAGGCGGGAGCAATCAGCCCCAGCATTTT. Looking up the rest from reference TRBV30 and TRBJ1-5 gives the full variable domain: SQTIHQWPATLVQPVGSPLSLECTVEGTSNPNLYWYRQAAGRGLQLLFYSVGIGQISSEVPQNLSASRPQDRQFILSSKKLLLSDSGFYLCAWSRTGGSNQPQHFGDGTRLSIL.

The V and J genes are TRBV5-6 and TRBJ2-7, with a tentative D call TRBD1 (5 bases). With 2 bases removed from V and 2 bases from J, the gap between germline ends came to 8 bases. In germline, CDR1 is SGHDT, CDR2 YYEEEE. This CDR3 is 13 amino acids long. CDR3 bases: TGTGCCAGCAGCTTTCAAGGGGCCTACGAGCAGTACTTC. This encodes CASSFQGAYEQYF.

The CDR3: CASSQEGTVRQYF. Written as DNA, the CDR3 is TGTGCCAGCAGCCAAGAGGGGACAGTCCGGCAGTATTTT. The chain has TRBV4-2 and TRBJ2-3, with 7 bases aligning to TRBD1. The length of the CDR3 is 13 residues. Unmatched junction bases numbered 5, after V lost 0 bases and J lost 11 bases. Looked up from germline, CDR1 is LGHNA and CDR2 is YNFKEQ.

The DNA for the CDR3 is TGTGCCAGCAGCTTTCGGGGGGGGCTAAACATTCAGTACTTC. Translated: CASSFRGGLNIQYF. The chain combines TRBV5-8 with TRBJ2-4; 8 nucleotides match TRBD2. This CDR3 is 14 amino acids long. Losses at the gene ends were 2 bases for V and 6 bases for J; bases not matched to a gene: 4. From germline, CDR1 is SGHTS and CDR2 YDEGEE.

The V gene is TRBV19, the J gene TRBJ2-2; D uncertain. V dropped 2 bases and J dropped 7 bases, with 11 bases sitting between them. There are 14 residues in the CDR3. CDR1 is LNHDA, CDR2 SQIVND, per germline (reference sequence). CDR3 DNA sequence: TGTGCCAGTAGTATACGTGGCGTGGGCGGGGAGCTGTTTTTT. Protein product: CASSIRGVGGELFF.

The chain employs TRBV7-6 and TRBJ2-2; D tentatively fits TRBD1 or TRBD2 (5 bases each). From germline, CDR1 is SGHVS and CDR2 FNYEAQ. Trimming took off 5 bases at V and 4 bases at J, with 17 bases between the two ends. The CDR3 has 16 amino acids. CDR3 DNA sequence: TGTGCCAGCAGCATCCGGGACCGCCCGGGCACCGGGGAGCTGTTTTTT. Translation gives CASSIRDRPGTGELFF.

The rearrangement uses TRBV7-9 and TRBJ2-3, with TRBD1 matching over 9 bases. Germline CDR1 SEHNR, CDR2 FQNEAQ (reference sequence). The CDR3 has 14 residues. Trimming cost V 4 bases and J 6 bases; bases outside gene matches: 5. CDR3: CASSWDRVYDTQYF. DNA for the CDR3: TGTGCCAGCAGCTGGGACAGGGTATACGATACGCAGTATTTT.

The chain joins TRBV9 to TRBJ1-2; D might be TRBD1 (6 bases). CDR1 and CDR2 from the germline V gene are SGDLS and YYNGEE. This CDR3 has 14 residues. V lost 4 bases, J lost 6 bases, and 16 bases lay in between. CDR3 sequence: CASSPARGSDGYTF. In nucleotides, the CDR3 is TGTGCCAGCAGCCCGGCAAGGGGGTCGGATGGCTACACCTTC.